This T cell receptor beta chain was identified in a study of T cell responses to AZD1222 COVID-19 vaccine. CDR1 is LGHNA and CDR2 is YNFKEQ in the germline V gene. The trim removed 3 bases at V and 2 bases at J, leaving 2 bases unmatched. This CDR3 region has 14 residues. Produced via immunoSEQ multiplex PCR; TCRdb's table is partial and in-frame only. The repertoire has around 58,000 clones, roughly 90% of them found once; the top ten carry roughly 14%. General study results and limits: Repertoires were sampled only after the peak T cell response. There were mostly white British donors and more females than males, and clonal diversity was possibly underestimated.

On this clone itself: Its specificity is unknown.

The chain links TRBV4-2 to TRBJ2-7; 9 bases line up with TRBD2. The input for sequencing was peripheral blood, taken 28 days after the second AZD1222 dose. This receptor was taken from an adult who received the AZD1222 COVID-19 vaccine. The CDR3 is CASSQREGTYEQYF. For the CDR3, the DNA is TGTGCCAGCAGCCAGCGGGAGGGGACCTACGAGCAGTACTTC.